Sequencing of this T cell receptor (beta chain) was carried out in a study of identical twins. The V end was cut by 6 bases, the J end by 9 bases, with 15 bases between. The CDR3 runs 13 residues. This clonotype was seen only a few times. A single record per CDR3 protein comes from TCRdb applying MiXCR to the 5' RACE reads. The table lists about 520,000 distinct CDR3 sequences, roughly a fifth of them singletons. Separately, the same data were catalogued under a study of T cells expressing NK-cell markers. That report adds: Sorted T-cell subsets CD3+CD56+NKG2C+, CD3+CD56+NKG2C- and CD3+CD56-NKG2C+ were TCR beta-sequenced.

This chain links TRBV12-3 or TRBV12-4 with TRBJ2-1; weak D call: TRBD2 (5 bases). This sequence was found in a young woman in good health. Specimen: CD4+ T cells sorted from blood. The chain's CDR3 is CASSPRPAGEQFF. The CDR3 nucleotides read TGTGCCAGCAGCCCGCGGCCGGCGGGTGAGCAGTTCTTC.